The 10 T cell receptor beta chains in this list originate from one sample, sequenced in a study of technical replicates of blood from several donors. Here immunoSEQ multiplex PCR was the method, and the copy in TCRdb shows in-frame clones only, minus some. In the table there are 95,000 or so clones, 90% to 95% of which are singletons. The material sequenced was T cells isolated from PBMCs. All receptors come from a human donor in good health.

The chain is built from TRBV7-2 and TRBJ2-7; 8 bases fit TRBD2. Germline CDR1 is SGHTA and CDR2 is FQGNSA. The junction had 3 bases not matched to a gene; V was cut back by 2 bases and J by 3 bases. The CDR3 totals 14 residues. CDR3 coding DNA: TGTGCCAGCAGCTTAAGGCTAGCGGGCTACGAGCAGTACTTC. This sequence encodes CASSLRLAGYEQYF.

CDR3 region: CASSQDADRDRGNQPQHF. The CDR3 DNA reads TGTGCCAGCAGCCAGGATGCCGACCGGGACAGAGGGAATCAGCCCCAGCATTTT. The chain is built from TRBV4-2 and TRBJ1-5; 7 bases agree with TRBD1. Trimming removed 3 bases from V and 4 bases from J; junction bases left unmatched: 15. From germline, CDR1 is LGHNA and CDR2 YNFKEQ. This CDR3 comprises 18 residues.

The chain is built from TRBV7-3 and TRBJ1-5, with 7 bases fitting TRBD1. The J segment lost 0 bases and the V segment lost 2 bases, leaving 4 bases of the junction unmatched. Germline V gene sequence: CDR1 SGHTA, CDR2 FQGTGA. The CDR3 is 16 residues long. Here the CDR3 DNA reads TGTGCCAGCAGCTTATGGGACAGTTATAGCAATCAGCCCCAGCATTTT. Its translation: CASSLWDSYSNQPQHF.

This clone was observed a single time. The CDR3 DNA is TGCAGCGTTGTCCCGACAGGTTACGAGCAGTACTTC. Amino acids: CSVVPTGYEQYF. The chain links TRBV29-1 to TRBJ2-7; D possibly corresponds to TRBD1 (6 bases). The length of the CDR3 is 12 residues. CDR1 is SQVTM, CDR2 ANQGSEA, per germline. Trimming pared 4 bases from V and 4 bases from J, leaving 11 bases between.

This sequence joins TRBV5-4 and TRBJ2-6; the match to TRBD1 covers 8 bases. Germline values: CDR1 SGHNT, CDR2 YYREEE (reference sequence). The CDR3 contains 17 residues. Trimming cost V 1 base and J 3 bases; bases outside gene matches: 6. The CDR3 DNA follows: TGTGCCAGCAGCTTGCGACAGGGGTTAGGTGGGGCCAACGTCCTGACTTTC. Translation gives CASSLRQGLGGANVLTF.

The genes are TRBV6-1 and TRBJ2-3; D uncertain. This CDR3 has 14 amino acids. In germline, CDR1 is MNHNS, CDR2 SASEGT. Trimming removed 1 base from V and 1 base from J, with 6 bases in between. DNA for the CDR3: TGTGCCAGCAGTGAAGTCGTCGGCACAGATACGCAGTATTTT. Translation: CASSEVVGTDTQYF.

The chain carries TRBV6-1 and TRBJ1-4, with 7 bases identical to TRBD1. The germline V gene has CDR1 MNHNS and CDR2 SASEGT. The ends lost 0 bases at V and 4 bases at J; junction bases unmatched: 2. This CDR3 is built from 15 residues. The CDR3 bases are TGTGCCAGCAGTGAAGCATCAGGGGGTAATGAAAAACTGTTTTTT. It codes for CASSEASGGNEKLFF.

The chain uses TRBV6-5 and TRBJ2-5, with a tentative D call TRBD2 (7 bases). The germline V and J ends were trimmed by 4 bases and 0 bases, with 12 bases remaining between them. The germline gives CDR1 MNHEY, CDR2 SVGAGI. The length of the CDR3 is 15 residues. The CDR3 DNA follows: TGTGCCAGCAGTTTCAAGGGGGGGTACCAAGAGACCCAGTACTTC. Translated: CASSFKGGYQETQYF.

In its sample, this clone was seen once. The V call is TRBV5-5, the J call TRBJ1-1; D is ambiguous. Germline CDR1 and CDR2: SGHKS and YYEKEE (reference sequence). The CDR3 contains 14 residues. Trimming pared 0 bases from V and 1 base from J, leaving 7 bases between. The CDR3 protein is CASSLVTGNTEAFF. CDR3 in DNA: TGTGCCAGCAGCTTGGTCACGGGGAACACTGAAGCTTTCTTT.

The V gene is TRBV28, the J gene TRBJ1-4; 8 bases align to TRBD1. Germline V gene sequence: CDR1 MDHEN, CDR2 SYDVKM. The CDR3 runs to 14 residues. V lost 2 bases to trimming and J lost 5 bases; unmatched junction nucleotides: 1. The CDR3 loop is CASSLAGGNEKLFF. In nucleotides, the CDR3 is TGTGCCAGCAGTTTAGCAGGGGGCAATGAAAAACTGTTTTTT.